The source of this T cell receptor (beta chain) is a study of T cell repertoires in cytomegalovirus infection. Study information: Well-studied HLA-B-restricted epitopes and recently identified HLA-C-restricted epitopes of CMV were both used in the study. Study outcomes and limitations: Across the ex vivo response, the dominant clonotypes were HLA-C-restricted CMV-specific TCR beta clonotypes.

In TCRdb, the reads were re-called with MiXCR into one record per CDR3 protein. The sample gives 310,000 or so distinct CDR3 sequences, approximately 25% of which show up once; about 14% is in the top ten. There are 18 residues in the CDR3. V lost 5 bases and J 4 bases, leaving 30 bases between the germline ends. CDR1 and CDR2 (germline): DFQATT, SNEGSKA (reference sequence). For this clonotype: The antigen remains unidentified.

The receptor was derived from a human donor in good health (CMV status not recorded). Some clones in this sample may be carry-over from other donors' samples. The chain carries TRBV20-1 and TRBJ2-7, with a possible D match to TRBD1 (8 bases). The sample consisted of cultured PBMCs, taken from culture after CMV antigen stimulation. CDR3 coding DNA: TGCAGTGCTTCCCGACAGGGGAGGGGATGGCGGGAGAGTTACGAGCAGTACTTC. This gives the protein CSASRQGRGWRESYEQYF.